The clone carrying this TCR beta chain was observed a few times. Its cognate antigen is unknown. Primers for the PCR totalled 60 Vbeta and 13 Jbeta. Assay used: immunoSEQ multiplex PCR; TCRdb lists only in-frame clones, some missing. The sample has 200,000 or so clones; under 85% are singletons. This entry belongs to a study of cytomegalovirus exposure and HLA in healthy donors. Study context: An analysis done earlier identified 100 million to 140 million unique TCR beta sequences from 150 million to 200 million T cells. General study findings and limits: According to the study, roughly 160 TCR beta chains were cytomegalovirus-associated. As a later analysis showed, several of the most significant clusters appeared to be linked to common viral pathogens. In a later analysis, approximately 18,000 TCR beta sequences were associated with HLA alleles at 0.05 false discovery rate.

Germline lookup yields CDR1 MNHEY and CDR2 SMNVEV (reference sequence). V lost 4 bases, J lost 5 bases, and 12 bases stayed unmatched. The CDR3 has 17 amino acids. The gene calls are TRBV27 and TRBJ2-5, with TRBD1 matching 11 bases. Sequenced material: PBMCs. The TCR originated in a man aged 50 to 59 in good health and CMV-seronegative. The CDR3 coding sequence is TGTGCCAGCAGTTCCCCAGGGACAGGGGGAAGGCAGGAGACCCAGTACTTC. It specifies CASSSPGTGGRQETQYF.